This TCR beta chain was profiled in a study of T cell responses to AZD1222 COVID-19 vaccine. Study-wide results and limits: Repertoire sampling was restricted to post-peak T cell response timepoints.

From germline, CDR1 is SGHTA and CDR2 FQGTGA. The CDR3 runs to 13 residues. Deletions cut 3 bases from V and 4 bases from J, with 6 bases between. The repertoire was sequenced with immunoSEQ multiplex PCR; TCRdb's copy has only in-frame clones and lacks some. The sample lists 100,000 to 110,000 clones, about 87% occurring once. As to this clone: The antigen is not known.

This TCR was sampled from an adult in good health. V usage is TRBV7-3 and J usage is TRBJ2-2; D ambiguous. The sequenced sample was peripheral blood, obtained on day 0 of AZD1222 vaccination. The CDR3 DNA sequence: TGTGCCAGCAGCTTGTATCGCACCGGGGAGCTGTTTTTT. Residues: CASSLYRTGELFF.